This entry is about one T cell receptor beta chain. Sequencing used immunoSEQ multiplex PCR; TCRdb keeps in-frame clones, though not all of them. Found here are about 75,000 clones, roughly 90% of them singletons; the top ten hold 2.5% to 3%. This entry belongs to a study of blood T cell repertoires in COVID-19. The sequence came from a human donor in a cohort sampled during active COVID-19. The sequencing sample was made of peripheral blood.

Written as DNA, the CDR3 is TGTGCCAGCAGCCTCGCCGGGACTAGCGGGGCGACCCAAGAGACCCAGTACTTC. Protein sequence: CASSLAGTSGATQETQYF. The gene calls are TRBV7-2 and TRBJ2-5; 13 positions agree with TRBD2. V lost 5 bases to trimming and J lost 1 base; unmatched junction nucleotides: 10. CDR1 is SGHTA, CDR2 FQGNSA, per germline. CDR3 length: 18 amino acids.